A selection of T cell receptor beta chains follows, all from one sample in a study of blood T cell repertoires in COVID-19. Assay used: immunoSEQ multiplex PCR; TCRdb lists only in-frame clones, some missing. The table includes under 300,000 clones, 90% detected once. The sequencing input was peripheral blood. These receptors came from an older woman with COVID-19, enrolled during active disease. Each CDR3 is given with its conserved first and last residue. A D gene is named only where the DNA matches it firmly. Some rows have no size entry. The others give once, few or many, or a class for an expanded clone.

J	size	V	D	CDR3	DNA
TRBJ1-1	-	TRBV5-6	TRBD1	CASTHRGQGNTEAFF	TGTGCCAGCACACACAGGGGGCAGGGGAACACTGAAGCTTTCTTT
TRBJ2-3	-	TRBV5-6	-	CASSVSVTQYF	TGTGCCAGCAGCGTAAGCGTTACGCAGTATTTT
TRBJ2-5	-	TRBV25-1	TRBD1	CASSAVRGPGETQYF	TGTGCCAGCAGTGCCGTGAGGGGGCCAGGGGAGACCCAGTACTTC
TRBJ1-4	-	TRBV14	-	CASSQVGQFGPLFF	TGTGCCAGCAGCCAAGTCGGACAGTTCGGGCCCCTGTTTTTT
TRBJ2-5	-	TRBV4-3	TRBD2	CASSQGTSGGGETQYF	TGCGCCAGCAGCCAGGGGACTAGCGGGGGGGGAGAGACCCAGTACTTC
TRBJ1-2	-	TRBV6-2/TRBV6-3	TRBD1	CASSSTGVYGYTF	TGTGCCAGCAGCTCGACAGGGGTCTATGGCTACACCTTC
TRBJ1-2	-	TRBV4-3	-	CASSQDSSPGRYGYTF	TGCGCCAGCAGCCAAGATTCATCCCCAGGTCGATATGGCTACACCTTC
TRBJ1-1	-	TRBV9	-	CASSVGQAATEAFF	TGTGCCAGCAGCGTAGGCCAGGCCGCCACTGAAGCTTTCTTT
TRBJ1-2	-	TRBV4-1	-	CASSQDPTGFSYGYTF	TGCGCCAGCAGCCAAGATCCTACAGGGTTTTCCTATGGCTACACCTTC
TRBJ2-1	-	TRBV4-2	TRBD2	CASSQDLWTSGYNEQFF	TGTGCCAGCAGCCAAGATCTGTGGACTAGCGGGTACAATGAGCAGTTCTTC
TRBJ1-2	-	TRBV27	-	CASSSTTVTLANYGYTF	TGTGCCAGCAGTTCGACGACAGTTACCCTAGCTAACTATGGCTACACCTTC
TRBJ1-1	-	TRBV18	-	CASSSFLQEGNTEAFF	TGTGCCAGTTCTTCCTTCCTACAGGAGGGGAACACTGAAGCTTTCTTT
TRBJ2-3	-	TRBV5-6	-	CASSLDSGFSQDTQYF	TGTGCCAGCAGCTTGGATTCAGGTTTTTCTCAAGATACGCAGTATTTT
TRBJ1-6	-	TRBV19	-	CASKVRENSPLHF	TGTGCCAGTAAGGTCAGGGAAAATTCACCCCTCCACTTT
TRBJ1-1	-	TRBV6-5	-	CASKFETEAFF	TGTGCCAGCAAATTCGAGACTGAAGCTTTCTTT
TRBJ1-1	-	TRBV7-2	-	CASSLVGTSNRVTEAFF	TGTGCCAGCAGCTTAGTAGGGACATCTAATAGGGTCACTGAAGCTTTCTTT
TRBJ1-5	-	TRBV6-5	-	CASTEVVGQPQHF	TGTGCCAGCACAGAGGTTGTAGGTCAGCCCCAGCATTTT
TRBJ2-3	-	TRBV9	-	CASSVADGRGAQDTQYF	TGTGCCAGCAGCGTAGCGGATGGGAGGGGGGCGCAAGATACGCAGTATTTT
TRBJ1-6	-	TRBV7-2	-	CASSQQTYNSPLHF	TGTGCCAGCAGCCAACAGACCTATAATTCACCCCTCCACTTT
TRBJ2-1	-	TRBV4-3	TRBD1	CASSQATGTGTKQFF	TGCGCCAGCAGCCAGGCCACCGGGACAGGGACCAAGCAGTTCTTC
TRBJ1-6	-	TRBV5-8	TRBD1	CASSLAATGGNSPLHF	TGTGCCAGCAGCTTGGCCGCGACAGGGGGAAATTCACCCCTCCACTTT
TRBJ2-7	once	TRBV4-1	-	CASSQEWSSYEQYF	TGCGCCAGCAGCCAAGAGTGGAGCTCCTACGAGCAGTACTTC
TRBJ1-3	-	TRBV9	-	CASSPRGDSGNTIYF	TGTGCCAGCAGCCCCCGGGGGGACTCTGGAAACACCATATATTTT
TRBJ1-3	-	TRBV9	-	CASSVSQGYRNTIYF	TGTGCCAGCAGCGTTTCACAGGGTTATAGGAACACCATATATTTT
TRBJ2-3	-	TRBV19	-	CASSILVSDTQYF	TGTGCCAGTAGTATACTAGTATCAGATACGCAGTATTTT
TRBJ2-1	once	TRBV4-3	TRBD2	CASSQDTGGGADEQFF	TGCGCCAGCAGCCAAGATACGGGCGGGGGGGCCGATGAGCAGTTCTTC
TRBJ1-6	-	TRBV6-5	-	CASSYLNNSPLHF	TGTGCCAGCAGTTACCTTAATAATTCACCCCTCCACTTT
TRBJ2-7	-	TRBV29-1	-	CSVETGEDYEQYF	TGCAGCGTTGAAACAGGGGAGGATTACGAGCAGTACTTC
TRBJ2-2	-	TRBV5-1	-	CASSSRTGDGELFF	TGCGCCAGCAGCTCCAGGACCGGGGACGGGGAGCTGTTTTTT